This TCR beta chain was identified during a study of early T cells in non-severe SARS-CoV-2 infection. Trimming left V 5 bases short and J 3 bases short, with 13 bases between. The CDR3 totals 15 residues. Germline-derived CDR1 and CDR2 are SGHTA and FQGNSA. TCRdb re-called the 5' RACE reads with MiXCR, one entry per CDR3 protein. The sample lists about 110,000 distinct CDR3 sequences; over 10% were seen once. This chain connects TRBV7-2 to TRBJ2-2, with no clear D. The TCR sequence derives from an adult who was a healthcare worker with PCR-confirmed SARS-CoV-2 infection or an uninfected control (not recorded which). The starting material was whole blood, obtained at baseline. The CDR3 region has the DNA TGTGCCAGCAGCACTAACTTGGGTTACACCGGGGAGCTGTTTTTT. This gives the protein CASSTNLGYTGELFF.